This T cell receptor beta chain was profiled in a study of quantifying T cell responses using KT2 cells. Study as a whole: Reverse transcription used primers in the TCR alpha and beta constant regions. Regarding the study as a whole: Input KT2 cell number predicted KT2 alpha and beta sequence counts linearly over several orders of magnitude.

This clonotype was counted ten times or more. Its target is unknown. An oligo carrying a UMI was ligated to the cDNA 3' end. First-round PCR used around 4 cycles and beta primers RC1.1 and RC1.2 covering TRBC1 and TRBC2. Each CDR3 protein is one row after TCRdb ran MiXCR on the UMI-ligation and nested PCR reads. The sample has 40,000 to 55,000 distinct CDR3 sequences; roughly 10% are singletons. The sample is PBMC spiked with counted cells of clone KT2. Different KT2-to-PBMC ratios were created with a constant PBMC count. This clonotype was obtained from a human donor. Sequencing was done on a sample of PBMCs spiked with cells of the T cell clone KT2.

CDR3: CSVERGLGYGYTF. For the CDR3, the DNA is TGCAGCGTTGAACGGGGTCTTGGGTATGGCTACACCTTC. The V gene is TRBV29-1, the J gene TRBJ1-2; D uncertain. The CDR3 runs 13 residues. Trimming removed 2 bases from V and 5 bases from J, with 12 bases in between. Germline CDR1 SQVTM, CDR2 ANQGSEA.